The T cell receptor (beta chain) described here comes from a study of early T cells in non-severe SARS-CoV-2 infection. Individually, cDNA molecules had unique molecular identifiers attached to them. Each CDR3 protein is one row after TCRdb ran MiXCR on the 5' RACE reads. Of 40,000 to 45,000 distinct CDR3 sequences in the sample, 4.7% were seen once. Trimming cost V 3 bases and J 6 bases, with 3 bases left between them. The CDR3 totals 11 residues. Germline V gene lookup returns CDR1 SGHTA and CDR2 FQGNSA. This clonotype was seen only once. Sequencing input: whole blood. The source of this sequence is an adult who was a healthcare worker with PCR-confirmed SARS-CoV-2 infection or an uninfected control (not recorded which). The chain joins TRBV7-2 to TRBJ2-1; unclear D gene. CDR3 DNA sequence: TGTGCCAGCAGCTTGGGCAATGAGCAGTTCTTC. Encoded protein: CASSLGNEQFF.